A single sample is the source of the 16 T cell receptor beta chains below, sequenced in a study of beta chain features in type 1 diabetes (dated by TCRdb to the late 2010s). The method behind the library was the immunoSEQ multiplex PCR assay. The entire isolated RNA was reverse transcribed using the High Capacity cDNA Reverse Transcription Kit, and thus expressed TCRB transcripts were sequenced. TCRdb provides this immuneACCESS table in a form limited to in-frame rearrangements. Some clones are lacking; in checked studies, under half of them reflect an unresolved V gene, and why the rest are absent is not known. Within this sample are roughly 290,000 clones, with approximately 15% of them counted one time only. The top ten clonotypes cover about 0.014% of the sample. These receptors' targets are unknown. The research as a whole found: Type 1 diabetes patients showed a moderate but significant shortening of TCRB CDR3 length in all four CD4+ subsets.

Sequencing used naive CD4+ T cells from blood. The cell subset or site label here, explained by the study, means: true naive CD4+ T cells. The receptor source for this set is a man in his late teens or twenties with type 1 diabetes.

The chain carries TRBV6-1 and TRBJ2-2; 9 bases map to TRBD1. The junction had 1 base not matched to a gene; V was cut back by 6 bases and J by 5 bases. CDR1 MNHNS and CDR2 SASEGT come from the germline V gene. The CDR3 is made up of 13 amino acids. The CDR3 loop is CASRTGGTGELFF. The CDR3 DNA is TGTGCCAGCAGGACAGGGGGTACCGGGGAGCTGTTTTTT.

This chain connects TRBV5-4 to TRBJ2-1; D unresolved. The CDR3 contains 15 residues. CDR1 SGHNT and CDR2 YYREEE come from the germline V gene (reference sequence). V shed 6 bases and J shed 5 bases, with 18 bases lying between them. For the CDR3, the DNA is TGTGCCAGCACTACTCCCGCGGCCAGACACAATGAGCAGTTCTTC. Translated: CASTTPAARHNEQFF.

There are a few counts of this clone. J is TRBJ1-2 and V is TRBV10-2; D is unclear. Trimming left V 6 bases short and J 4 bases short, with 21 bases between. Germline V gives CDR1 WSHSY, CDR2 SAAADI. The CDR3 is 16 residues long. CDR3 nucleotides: TGCGCCAGCAGAAAACTTTACCCCGGAGATCGCTATGGCTACACCTTC. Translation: CASRKLYPGDRYGYTF.

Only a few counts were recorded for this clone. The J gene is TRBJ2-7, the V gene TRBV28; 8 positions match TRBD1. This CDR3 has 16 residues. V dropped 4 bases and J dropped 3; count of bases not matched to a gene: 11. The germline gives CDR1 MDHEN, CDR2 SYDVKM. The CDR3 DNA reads TGTGCCAGCAGTTGGGGACAGGCGAAAGAATACTACGAGCAGTACTTC. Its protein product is CASSWGQAKEYYEQYF.

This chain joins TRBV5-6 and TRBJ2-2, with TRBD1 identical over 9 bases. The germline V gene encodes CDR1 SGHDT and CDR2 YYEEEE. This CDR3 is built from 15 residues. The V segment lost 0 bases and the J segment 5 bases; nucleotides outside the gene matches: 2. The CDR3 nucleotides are TGTGCCAGCAGCTTGGACAGGGGGCGTACCGGGGAGCTGTTTTTT. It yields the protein CASSLDRGRTGELFF.

CDR3 protein: CASSFGGGGAGDTQYF. CDR3 nucleotide sequence: TGTGCCAGCAGCTTCGGGGGCGGGGGGGCCGGAGATACGCAGTATTTT. The V call is TRBV7-2, the J call TRBJ2-3, with 9 bases lining up with TRBD2. The CDR3 loop spans 16 amino acids. After removal of 3 bases from V and 5 bases from J, the junction contained 9 bases not matched to a gene. Germline values: CDR1 SGHTA, CDR2 FQGNSA.

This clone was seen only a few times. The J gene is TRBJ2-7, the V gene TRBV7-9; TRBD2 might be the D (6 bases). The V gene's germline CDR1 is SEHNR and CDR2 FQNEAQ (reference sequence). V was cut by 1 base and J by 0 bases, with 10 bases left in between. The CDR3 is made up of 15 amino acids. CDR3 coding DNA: TGTGCCAGCAGCTTAGGAGCGGGTCTCTCCTACGAGCAGTACTTC. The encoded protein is CASSLGAGLSYEQYF. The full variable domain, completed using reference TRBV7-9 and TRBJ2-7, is DTGVSQNPRHKITKRGQNVTFRCDPISEHNRLYWYRQTLGQGPEFLTYFQNEAQLEKSRLLSDRFSAERPKGSFSTLEIQRTEQGDSAMYLCASSLGAGLSYEQYFGPGTRLTVT.

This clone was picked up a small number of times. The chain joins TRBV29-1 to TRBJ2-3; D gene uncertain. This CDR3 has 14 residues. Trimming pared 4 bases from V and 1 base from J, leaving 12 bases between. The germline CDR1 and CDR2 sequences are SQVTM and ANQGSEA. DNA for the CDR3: TGCAGCGTTGCCGGAAAACTACGCACAGATACGCAGTATTTT. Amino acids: CSVAGKLRTDTQYF.

The CDR3 coding sequence is TGCGCCAGCAGCTTGGGGCTAGCGGGGGTCTTGGAGCAGTACTTC. It translates to CASSLGLAGVLEQYF. This chain uses TRBV5-1 with TRBJ2-7; 10 nucleotides align to TRBD2. The germline gives CDR1 SGHRS, CDR2 YFSETQ. The CDR3 totals 15 residues. V trimming: 0 bases; J trimming: 7 bases; junction bases outside the gene matches: 7. The whole variable domain, filled in from reference TRBV5-1 and TRBJ2-7, reads KAGVTQTPRYLIKTRGQQVTLSCSPISGHRSVSWYQQTPGQGLQFLFEYFSETQRNKGNFPGRFSGRQFSNSRSEMNVSTLELGDSALYLCASSLGLAGVLEQYFGPGTRLTVT.

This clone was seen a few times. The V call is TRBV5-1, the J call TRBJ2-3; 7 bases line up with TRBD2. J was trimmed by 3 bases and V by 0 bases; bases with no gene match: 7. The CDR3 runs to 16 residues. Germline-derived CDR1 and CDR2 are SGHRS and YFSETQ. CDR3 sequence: CASSLVWRERTDTQYF. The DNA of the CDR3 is TGCGCCAGCAGCTTGGTATGGCGGGAGAGGACAGATACGCAGTATTTT.

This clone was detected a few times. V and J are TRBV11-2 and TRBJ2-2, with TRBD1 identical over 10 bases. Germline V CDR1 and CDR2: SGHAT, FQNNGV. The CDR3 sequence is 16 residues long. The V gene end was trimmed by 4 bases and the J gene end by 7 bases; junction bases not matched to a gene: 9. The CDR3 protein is CASSSLDRGPGGELFF. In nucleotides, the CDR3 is TGTGCCAGCAGCTCCCTCGACAGGGGGCCGGGCGGGGAGCTGTTTTTT.

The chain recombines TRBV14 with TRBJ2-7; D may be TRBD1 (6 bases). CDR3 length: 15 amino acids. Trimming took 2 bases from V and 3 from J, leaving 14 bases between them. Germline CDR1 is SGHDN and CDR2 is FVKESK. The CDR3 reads CASSQLWAGDYEQYF. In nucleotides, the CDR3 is TGTGCCAGCAGCCAACTCTGGGCAGGGGACTACGAGCAGTACTTC.

The CDR3 sequence is CASGGLGGETQYF. The CDR3 DNA reads as TGTGCCAGCGGGGGACTGGGTGGAGAGACCCAGTACTTC. V usage is TRBV6-5 and J usage is TRBJ2-5, with D tentatively TRBD2 (6 bases). This CDR3 is 13 amino acids long. Germline CDR1 reads MNHEY; CDR2 reads SVGAGI. V was trimmed by 8 bases and J by 4 bases, leaving 14 bases between them.

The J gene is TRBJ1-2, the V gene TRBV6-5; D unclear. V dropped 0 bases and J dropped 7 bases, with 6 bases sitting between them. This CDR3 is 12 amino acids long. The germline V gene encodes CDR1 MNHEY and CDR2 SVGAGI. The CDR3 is CASSYSPGGYTF. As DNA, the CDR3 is TGTGCCAGCAGTTACTCTCCGGGTGGCTACACCTTC.

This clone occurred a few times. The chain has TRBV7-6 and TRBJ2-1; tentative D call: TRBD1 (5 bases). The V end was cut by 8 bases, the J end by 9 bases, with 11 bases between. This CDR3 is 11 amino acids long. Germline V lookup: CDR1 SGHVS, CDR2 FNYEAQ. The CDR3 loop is CASGPQGEQFF. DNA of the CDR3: TGTGCCAGCGGACCCCAGGGTGAGCAGTTCTTC.

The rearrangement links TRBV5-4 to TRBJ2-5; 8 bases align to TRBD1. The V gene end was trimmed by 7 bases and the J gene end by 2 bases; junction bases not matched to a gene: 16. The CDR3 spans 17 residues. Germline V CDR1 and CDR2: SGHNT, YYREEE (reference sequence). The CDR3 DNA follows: TGTGCCAGCGGTAATGTGGGGACAGGCCGAAATCAAGAGACCCAGTACTTC. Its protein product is CASGNVGTGRNQETQYF.